Shown below are 4 T cell receptor beta chains from a single sample sequenced in a study of radiation and T cells in renal cell carcinoma. Here immunoSEQ multiplex PCR was the method, and the copy in TCRdb shows in-frame clones only, minus some. Among around 74,000 clones, less than 85% were seen once, and the ten largest hold approximately 2.3%. Described time point: blood 4 weeks post-SBRT, at nephrectomy. The treatment was: 15 Gy SBRT to primary tumor, nephrectomy 4 weeks later. The sample was blood, taken from a patient whose treatment included radiotherapy and nephrectomy. These receptors came from a woman aged 60-75 years with renal cell carcinoma.

Points on this clone: At one end the junction does not follow the germline gene, possibly because of a read error. The CDR3 loop is CASSPGLYNERFF. CDR3 DNA sequence: TGTGCCAGCAGCCCGGGACTTTACAATGAGCGGTTCTTC. This chain uses TRBV7-3 with TRBJ2-1, with a weak D call TRBD2 (6 bases). This CDR3 comprises 13 residues. Germline CDR1 SGHTA, CDR2 FQGTGA.

The V gene is TRBV7-9, the J gene TRBJ2-3; D tentatively fits TRBD1 or TRBD2 (6 bases each). V lost 4 bases, J lost 3 bases, and 11 bases lay in between. This CDR3 is built from 14 residues. Germline CDR1 and CDR2: SEHNR and FQNEAQ (reference sequence). CDR3 residues: CASSSIGGTDTQYF. CDR3 DNA sequence: TGTGCCAGCAGCTCAATAGGGGGGACAGATACGCAGTATTTT. The full variable domain, completed using reference TRBV7-9 and TRBJ2-3, is DTGVSQNPRHKITKRGQNVTFRCDPISEHNRLYWYRQTLGQGPEFLTYFQNEAQLEKSRLLSDRFSAERPKGSFSTLEIQRTEQGDSAMYLCASSSIGGTDTQYFGPGTRLTVL.

The gene calls are TRBV4-1 and TRBJ2-1, with TRBD2 matching over 8 bases. V trimming: 4 bases; J trimming: 5 bases; junction bases outside the gene matches: 10. CDR1 and CDR2 (germline): MGHRA, YSYEKL. The CDR3 totals 16 residues. CDR3 nucleotide sequence: TGCGCCAGCAGCCCTACCGAGCGGGGGTCCCACAATGAGCAGTTCTTC. This gives the protein CASSPTERGSHNEQFF.

V usage is TRBV27 and J usage is TRBJ1-6; D possibly corresponds to TRBD1 (5 bases). The germline V gene has CDR1 MNHEY and CDR2 SMNVEV (reference sequence). Deletions cut 1 base from V and 5 bases from J, with 21 bases between. The CDR3 length is 19 residues. The CDR3 sequence is CASSLFYRGGATNNSPLHF. DNA of the CDR3: TGTGCCAGCAGTTTATTTTATAGGGGAGGGGCCACAAATAATTCACCCCTCCACTTT.